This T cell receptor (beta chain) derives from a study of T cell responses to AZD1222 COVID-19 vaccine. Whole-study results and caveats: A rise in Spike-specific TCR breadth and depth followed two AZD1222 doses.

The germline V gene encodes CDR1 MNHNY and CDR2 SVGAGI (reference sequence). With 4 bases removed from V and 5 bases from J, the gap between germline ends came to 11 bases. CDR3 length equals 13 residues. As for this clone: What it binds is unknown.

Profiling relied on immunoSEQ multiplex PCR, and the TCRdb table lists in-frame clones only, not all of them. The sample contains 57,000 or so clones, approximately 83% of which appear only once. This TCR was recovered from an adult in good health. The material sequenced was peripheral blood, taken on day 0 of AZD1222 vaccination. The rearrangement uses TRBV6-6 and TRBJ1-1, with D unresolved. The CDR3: CASSSGGWTEAFF. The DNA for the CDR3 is TGTGCCAGCAGTTCAGGTGGATGGACTGAAGCTTTCTTT.